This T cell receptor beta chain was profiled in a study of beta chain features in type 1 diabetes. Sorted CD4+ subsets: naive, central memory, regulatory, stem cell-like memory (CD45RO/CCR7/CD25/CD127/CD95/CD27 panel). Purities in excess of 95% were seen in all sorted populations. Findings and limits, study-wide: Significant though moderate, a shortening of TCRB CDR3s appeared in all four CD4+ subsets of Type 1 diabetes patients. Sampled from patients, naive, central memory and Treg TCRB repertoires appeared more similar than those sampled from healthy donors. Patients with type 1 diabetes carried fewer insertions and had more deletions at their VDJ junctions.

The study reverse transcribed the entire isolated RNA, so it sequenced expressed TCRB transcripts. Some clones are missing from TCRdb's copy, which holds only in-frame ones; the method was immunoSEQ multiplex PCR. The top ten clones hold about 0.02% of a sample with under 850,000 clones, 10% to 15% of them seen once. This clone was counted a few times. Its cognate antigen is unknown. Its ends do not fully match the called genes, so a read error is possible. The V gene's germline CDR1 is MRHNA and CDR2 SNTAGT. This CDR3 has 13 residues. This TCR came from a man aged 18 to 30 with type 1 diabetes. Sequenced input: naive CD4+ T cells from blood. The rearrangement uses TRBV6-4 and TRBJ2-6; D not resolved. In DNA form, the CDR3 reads TGTGCCAGCAGTAACTCTGGGGCCAACGTCCTGACTTTC. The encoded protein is CASSNSGANVLTF.